The T cell receptor (beta chain) described here comes from a study of T cells after posttransplantation cyclophosphamide. Libraries were prepared by immunoSEQ multiplex PCR; TCRdb keeps only in-frame clonotypes and omits some of them. Among 66,000 or so clones listed, about 93% were seen once. This CDR3 is built from 15 residues. Germline V gene data show CDR1 as MRHNA and CDR2 as SNTAGT. V shed 3 bases and J shed 4 bases, with 16 bases lying between them. This clone turned up a few times. This chain uses TRBV6-4 with TRBJ2-7; TRBD2 might be the D (6 bases). Sequencing was performed on PBMCs. This TCR was sampled from a woman in her twenties or thirties in good health and a related stem cell transplant donor. CDR3 sequence reads: CASSEEPGGAYEQYF. CDR3 coding DNA: TGTGCCAGCAGTGAAGAACCCGGGGGAGCTTACGAGCAGTACTTC.